Below, one TCR beta chain is given with its context. The data belong to a study of blood T cell repertoires in COVID-19. Study context: COVID-19 samples, acute and convalescent, were from the United States, Italy and Spain.

This table comes from immunoSEQ multiplex PCR, and its TCRdb copy is limited to in-frame clones, with some not included. This table holds approximately 230,000 clones, approximately 90% found once. V was pared by 4 bases and J by 2 bases, with 4 bases of the junction left unmatched. Germline V gives CDR1 LNHDA, CDR2 SQIVND (reference sequence). This CDR3 contains 15 residues. This sequence was found in a woman aged 25 to 39 who had recovered from COVID-19. This chain joins TRBV19 and TRBJ2-3, with TRBD1 matching over 9 bases. The sample taken for sequencing was PBMCs or T cells enriched from blood (not recorded which). The CDR3 DNA is TGTGCCAGTAGTACGGACAGGGGCATCACAGATACGCAGTATTTT. Translating it yields CASSTDRGITDTQYF.